Here is one T cell receptor beta chain with its context. The count of this clone is one. Its antigen is not yet known. No base quality information exists; no much larger clone differs at one position. Read against the paper, the sample's time point label means: about 28 days (+/-7) after the second vaccine dose. AZD1222 recipients given second doses at about 4 weeks or at about 12 weeks were pooled, since spike-specific TCR depth and breadth were not found to differ between the two schedules. Vaccinee samples came from UK trials COV001 and COV002, including a single-blind randomized controlled phase 2/3 trial of AZD1222 (ChAdOx1 nCoV-19) in healthy adults. For TCRbeta chain sequencing, PBMC samples from trial participants were taken at day 0 and at day 28 after the second dose. The sample is drawn from a study of T cell responses to AZD1222 COVID-19 vaccine (dated by TCRdb to the early 2020s). Describing the broader study: A total of approximately 240 trial participants underwent TCR sequencing, of whom under 220 had received two doses of AZD1222 and roughly 26 had received two doses of the MenACWY control vaccine. Trial participants were enrolled by age into subgroups of 18-55, 56-69 and 70-plus years, and about 150, 27 and 61 TCR-sequenced participants, respectively, were included in these subgroups.

CDR1 and CDR2 are read off the germline V gene as MNHEY and SVGAGI. Relative to germline, V is 0 bases shorter and J is 4 bases shorter, with 10 bases between their ends. The CDR3 starts with the cysteine, ends with the phenylalanine, and has 14 residues. Just CDR3 DNA is preserved here, 42 bases in frame from base 1. The CDR3 regions of human TCRbeta chains were analyzed by immunosequencing. The authors' pipeline ran thus. Repertoire TCRs were matched against a reference library of SARS-CoV-2-specific TCRs generated with the MIRA antigen-specificity platform. Breadth was defined as the fraction of unique TCRs that were SARS-CoV-2-associated, and depth was defined as the fraction of total T cells that were SARS-CoV-2-associated. Using the MIRA data, each spike-specific TCR was assigned both to the spike region to which the TCR was reactive and to a CD4 or CD8 class. Log10-transformed breadth and depth values were compared by one-way ANOVA with Sidak's multiple comparisons tests. Entries here come from immuneACCESS through TCRdb and include only in-frame sequences with V and J called. Some clones fail to appear in such tables; in the studies checked, an unresolved V gene covers under half of the shortfall, and the cause of the remainder is unknown. The DNA gave D and trimming, while V, J and clone size come from that table. For this sample there are 130,000 or so clones; 75% to 95% appear just once. The biggest ten clones account for about 2.1% of the sample.

The research as a whole found: No day 14 peak-response samples were available, so repertoires were characterized only after the peak T cell response. Reportedly, almost half of the unique spike-specific TCRs recognized epitopes lying outside the regions that are mutated in the B.1.351 and B.1.1.7 variants. Most participants were white British and females outnumbered males, and the authors suggested that clonal diversity may have been underestimated. After two AZD1222 doses, spike-specific TCR breadth and depth were significantly higher than at day 0 and than in MenACWY recipients. CD4 TCRs associated with the vaccine covered the entire spike protein, and the dominant responses were in regions 160-218 and 743-854. The 56-69-year group was small, and its depth increase did not reach significance, likely because of low power. Conclusions about previously exposed vaccinees are limited because only six or seven AZD1222 recipients were SARS-CoV-2 seropositive at baseline.

Sequences were derived from peripheral blood, sampled 28 days after the second AZD1222 dose. The sequence was obtained from an adult who received the AZD1222 COVID-19 vaccine. The V gene is TRBV6-5 and the J gene is TRBJ2-7; the D gene is unclear. The sequence in DNA is TGTGCCAGCAGTTACTCGGCAGAGAGGTACGAGCAGTACTTC. It translates to CASSYSAERYEQYF.